The 10 T cell receptor beta chains below all came from one sample that was sequenced in a study of T-cell reconstitution after alpha-beta-depleted transplantation in children. Unique molecular identifiers were incorporated when the TCRbeta library was constructed. Each CDR3 protein is one row after TCRdb ran MiXCR on the PCR reads. The table lists 780,000 or so distinct CDR3 sequences, roughly 16% of them singletons. The sequencing here drew on PBMCs, mostly from graft donor cells, taken 360 days after TCRalphabeta/CD19-depleted stem cell transplant. The receptors originated from a male patient aged 10-17 years who had a stem cell transplant for acute lymphoblastic leukemia, so the T cells may come from the graft donor.

This clonotype appeared a few times. The V gene is TRBV29-1, the J gene TRBJ2-3; 10 bases line up with TRBD1. The germline CDR1 and CDR2 sequences are SQVTM and ANQGSEA. The CDR3 is 16 amino acids. V gave up 0 bases and J gave up 5 bases; unmatched junction bases: 8. In nucleotides, the CDR3 is TGCAGCGTTGAAGACTACCGGGACAGGGGCGTAGATACGCAGTATTTT. This encodes CSVEDYRDRGVDTQYF.

This clonotype turned up a few times. CDR3 loop: CATSDQGTDTQYF. The CDR3 bases are TGTGCCACCAGTGATCAAGGGACAGATACGCAGTATTTT. This rearrangement joins TRBV24-1 to TRBJ2-3, with D uncertain. This CDR3 is built from 13 residues. Germline V gene sequence: CDR1 KGHDR, CDR2 SFDVKD. Trimming pared 3 bases from V and 3 bases from J, leaving 6 bases between.

The rearrangement joins TRBV5-1 to TRBJ1-5; D is uncertain. Trimming removed 0 bases at V and 6 bases at J, with 13 bases between. Germline V gene sequence: CDR1 SGHRS, CDR2 YFSETQ. This CDR3 has 15 residues. CDR3 region: CASSLVGGKRQPQHF. CDR3 nucleotides: TGCGCCAGCAGCTTGGTTGGTGGGAAGCGTCAGCCCCAGCATTTT.

The chain uses TRBV5-1 and TRBJ2-7; tentatively, D is TRBD2 (5 bases). CDR3 size: 15 residues. The V gene's germline CDR1 is SGHRS and CDR2 YFSETQ. Trimming stripped 4 bases from V and 4 bases from J, with 18 bases between. CDR3 sequence (DNA): TGCGCCAGCAGCCTTAGAGGAACTAGTTTTTACGAGCAGTACTTC. It is translated as CASSLRGTSFYEQYF.

This clonotype appeared a few times. The rearrangement uses TRBV7-3 and TRBJ2-3; 9 nucleotides match TRBD1. Germline trimming cut 5 bases from V and 6 bases from J; bases unmatched to any gene: 9. The CDR3 loop spans 15 amino acids. Germline V lookup: CDR1 SGHTA, CDR2 FQGTGA. CDR3 bases: TGTGCCAGCAGCCCCATTACAGGGGGCGGTGATACGCAGTATTTT. It translates to CASSPITGGGDTQYF.

This clonotype has a handful of counts. The chain links TRBV28 to TRBJ2-5; perhaps D is TRBD1 or TRBD2 (5 bases each). Germline CDR1 and CDR2: MDHEN and SYDVKM. The CDR3 loop spans 16 amino acids. The ends were cut back, 5 bases at V and 1 base at J, with 17 bases in the middle. The CDR3 reads CASSPLGAAFQETQYF. In nucleotides, the CDR3 is TGTGCCAGCAGTCCTCTCGGGGCTGCCTTCCAAGAGACCCAGTACTTC.

The chain employs TRBV5-4 and TRBJ2-5; 9 positions match TRBD1. CDR1 and CDR2 (germline): SGHNT, YYREEE (reference sequence). The CDR3 spans 16 residues. V was clipped by 4 bases and J by 5 bases; unmatched bases: 12. CDR3 amino acids: CASSATGQGPGETQYF. The CDR3 nucleotides are TGTGCCAGCAGCGCCACAGGACAGGGGCCGGGGGAGACCCAGTACTTC.

The rearrangement joins TRBV10-3 to TRBJ2-7, with 9 bases fitting TRBD1. Losses at the gene ends were 6 bases for V and 7 bases for J; bases not matched to a gene: 7. This CDR3 comprises 13 residues. Germline V lookup: CDR1 ENHRY, CDR2 SYGVKD. CDR3 amino acids: CAIREQGAGEQYF. For the CDR3, the DNA is TGTGCCATCAGGGAACAGGGGGCTGGGGAGCAGTACTTC.

The V gene is TRBV20-1, the J gene TRBJ2-7; 7 bases match TRBD1. The germline CDR1 and CDR2 sequences are DFQATT and SNEGSKA (reference sequence). There are 15 residues in the CDR3. Trimming removed 1 base from V and 1 base from J; junction bases left unmatched: 7. The CDR3 spells CSARGSGTVSYEQYF. In DNA form, the CDR3 reads TGCAGTGCTAGAGGGTCTGGGACAGTTTCCTACGAGCAGTACTTC.

A few counts support this clonotype. CDR3: CASTNSRGFEQYF. The CDR3 coding sequence is TGTGCCAGCACCAACTCCCGGGGGTTCGAGCAGTACTTC. This sequence joins TRBV7-9 and TRBJ2-7, with a possible D match to TRBD2 (6 bases). The CDR3 sequence is 13 residues long. The germline gives CDR1 SEHNR, CDR2 FQNEAQ (reference sequence). Between the trimmed V and J ends, which lost 7 bases and 6 bases, there was a span of 16 bases.